The T cell receptor beta chain under discussion was sequenced for a study of T cell repertoires in cytomegalovirus infection. With respect to this clonotype: Its antigen is undetermined.

The study, taken as a whole, reports: Cumulated frequencies of public TCR beta families served to identify carriers of CMV plus the relevant HLA. The ex vivo response was dominated by HLA-C-restricted CMV-specific TCR beta clonotypes.

Via MiXCR, TCRdb re-called the reads, giving one row per CDR3 protein. The sample holds 450,000 to 650,000 distinct CDR3 sequences, around 27% seen once. Trimming removed 4 bases from V and 6 bases from J, with 13 bases in between. Germline CDR1 is SGHDT and CDR2 is YYEEEE. CDR3 length: 13 residues. The sequenced material came from PBMCs. The chain recombines TRBV5-6 with TRBJ2-5; no definite D call. This TCR came from a human donor in good health (CMV status not recorded). Some clones in this sample may be carry-over from other donors' samples. CDR3 loop: CASSPDLEKTQYF. CDR3 sequence (DNA): TGTGCCAGCAGCCCCGACCTGGAAAAGACCCAGTACTTC.